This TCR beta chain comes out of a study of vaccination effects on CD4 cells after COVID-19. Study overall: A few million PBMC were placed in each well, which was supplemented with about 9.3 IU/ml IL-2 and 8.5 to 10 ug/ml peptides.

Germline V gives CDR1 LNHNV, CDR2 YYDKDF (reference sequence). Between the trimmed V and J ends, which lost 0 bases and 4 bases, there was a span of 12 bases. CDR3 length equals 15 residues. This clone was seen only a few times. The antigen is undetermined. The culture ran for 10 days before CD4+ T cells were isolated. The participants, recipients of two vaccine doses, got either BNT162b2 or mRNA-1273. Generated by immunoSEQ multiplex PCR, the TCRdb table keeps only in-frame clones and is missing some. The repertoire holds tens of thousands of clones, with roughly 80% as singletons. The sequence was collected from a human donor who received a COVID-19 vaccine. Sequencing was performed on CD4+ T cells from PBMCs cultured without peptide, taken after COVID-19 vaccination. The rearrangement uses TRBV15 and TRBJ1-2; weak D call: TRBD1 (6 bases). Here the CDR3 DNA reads TGTGCCACCAGCAGAGATCGGGGGACACCCTATGGCTACACCTTC. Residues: CATSRDRGTPYGYTF. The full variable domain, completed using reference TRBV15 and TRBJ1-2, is DAMVIQNPRYQVTQFGKPVTLSCSQTLNHNVMYWYQQKSSQAPKLLFHYYDKDFNNEADTPDNFQSRRPNTSFCFLDIRSPGLGDTAMYLCATSRDRGTPYGYTFGSGTRLTVV.